The next 21 T cell receptor beta chains were all read from a single sample in a study of cytomegalovirus exposure and HLA in healthy donors. The PCR had 60 Vbeta and 13 Jbeta primers. Measured with immunoSEQ multiplex PCR; TCRdb has only the in-frame clones, and not every one. The sample has 150,000 to 200,000 clones; around 75% are singletons. Material for sequencing was PBMCs. The receptors shown here come from a woman in her thirties in good health and CMV-seronegative.

V and J are TRBV29-1 and TRBJ1-2; 7 bases match TRBD1. Trimming removed 7 bases from V and 5 bases from J; junction bases left unmatched: 7. The CDR3 length is 12 residues. Germline loops: CDR1 SQVTM, CDR2 ANQGSEA. The CDR3 loop is CSAGQPTYGYTF. DNA for the CDR3: TGCAGCGCGGGACAGCCGACTTATGGCTACACCTTC.

The chain recombines TRBV2 with TRBJ2-1; D remains unclear. Germline CDR1 and CDR2: SNHLY and FYNNEI. V was cut by 2 bases and J by 3 bases, with 5 bases left in between. The CDR3 is 13 amino acids. The CDR3 DNA reads TGTGCCAGCAGTGAAAGCTTCTACAATGAGCAGTTCTTC. It translates to CASSESFYNEQFF. Full variable domain (missing parts from reference TRBV2 and TRBJ2-1): EPEVTQTPSHQVTQMGQEVILRCVPISNHLYFYWYRQILGQKVEFLVSFYNNEISEKSEIFDDQFSVERPDGSNFTLKIRSTKLEDSAMYFCASSESFYNEQFFGPGTRLTVL.

The CDR3 DNA follows: TGTGCCAGCTCACCACCTTTAGGGGCGGCTAATGAAAAACTGTTTTTT. Amino acid sequence: CASSPPLGAANEKLFF. This chain joins TRBV18 and TRBJ1-4; D is possibly TRBD1 (5 bases). The CDR3 covers 16 residues. V dropped 0 bases and J dropped 3 bases, with 11 bases sitting between them. Germline-derived CDR1 and CDR2 are KGHSH and LQKENI. The full variable domain, completed using reference TRBV18 and TRBJ1-4, is NAGVMQNPRHLVRRRGQEARLRCSPMKGHSHVYWYRQLPEEGLKFMVYLQKENIIDESGMPKERFSAEFPKEGPSILRIQQVVRGDSAAYFCASSPPLGAANEKLFFGSGTQLSVL.

The chain combines TRBV9 with TRBJ2-2; TRBD2 aligns across 7 bases. This CDR3 contains 17 residues. Germline V CDR1 and CDR2: SGDLS, YYNGEE. Trimming removed 1 base from V and 0 bases from J; junction bases left unmatched: 6. The CDR3 DNA reads TGTGCCAGCAGCGTACCCCGACTAGCCCCGAACACCGGGGAGCTGTTTTTT. Translating gives CASSVPRLAPNTGELFF.

This chain links TRBV6-4 with TRBJ2-1; 8 bases are a match to TRBD1. Trimming at V came to 5 bases and at J to 1 base, leaving 10 bases not matched to a gene. The CDR3 runs to 17 residues. Germline CDR1 is MRHNA and CDR2 is SNTAGT. The CDR3 spells CASSPSRGLLSYNEQFF. In nucleotides, the CDR3 is TGTGCCAGCAGTCCCTCCAGGGGGCTACTTTCCTACAATGAGCAGTTCTTC.

The V gene is TRBV4-3, the J gene TRBJ2-7; 11 bases fit TRBD2. V lost 1 base and J lost 1; bases outside the gene matches: 3. This CDR3 has 16 amino acids. Germline CDR1 is LGHNA and CDR2 is YSLEER. The CDR3, as DNA: TGCGCCAGCAGCCAAGTAGCGGGAGGGCCTTCCTACGAGCAGTACTTC. This gives the protein CASSQVAGGPSYEQYF.

This clone was counted between two and nine times. The J gene is TRBJ2-7, the V gene TRBV6-1; no firm D call. Germline CDR1 is MNHNS and CDR2 is SASEGT. This CDR3 contains 16 residues. V lost 0 bases to trimming and J lost 0 bases, with 12 bases between them. CDR3: CASSEAALRSSYEQYF. DNA of the CDR3: TGTGCCAGCAGTGAAGCCGCTCTAAGGAGCTCCTACGAGCAGTACTTC.

V and J are TRBV4-3 and TRBJ2-1; no clear D. V was pared by 0 bases and J by 6 bases, with 15 bases between. The CDR3 sequence is 16 residues long. In germline, CDR1 is LGHNA, CDR2 YSLEER. CDR3 loop: CASSQDSARSPNEQFF. DNA for the CDR3: TGCGCCAGCAGCCAAGACAGCGCCAGAAGCCCCAATGAGCAGTTCTTC.

This sequence joins TRBV29-1 and TRBJ2-2; D is possibly TRBD2 (6 bases). Trimming took off 6 bases at V and 4 bases at J, with 18 bases between the two ends. The CDR3 extends over 15 amino acids. Germline V gene lookup returns CDR1 SQVTM and CDR2 ANQGSEA. The DNA of the CDR3 is TGCAGCGTCCCACGGGCCCCCGGGGGCACCGGGGAGCTGTTTTTT. Its translation: CSVPRAPGGTGELFF.

This clone has a single count. V is TRBV7-8 and J is TRBJ1-1; 9 positions agree with TRBD1. CDR3 size: 18 residues. Germline CDR1 SGHVS, CDR2 FQNEAQ. With 6 bases clipped from V and 0 bases from J, the junction kept 14 bases outside the gene matches. The CDR3 nucleotides read TGTGCCAGCAGTTCCTGGGACAGGGCCGACGAAATGAACACTGAAGCTTTCTTT. Encoded protein: CASSSWDRADEMNTEAFF.

The CDR3 reads CASSQGHDNQPQHF. DNA for the CDR3: TGTGCCAGCAGCCAAGGACACGACAATCAGCCCCAGCATTTT. The V call is TRBV4-2, the J call TRBJ1-5; no clear D gene. The germline V gene has CDR1 LGHNA and CDR2 YNFKEQ. The CDR3 has 14 amino acids. V gave up 1 base and J gave up 3 bases, with 7 bases separating them.

The chain has TRBV27 and TRBJ2-7; no clear D gene. The CDR3 runs to 16 residues. Trimming left V 0 bases short and J 4 bases short, with 16 bases between. Germline assignment: CDR1 MNHEY and CDR2 SMNVEV (reference sequence). CDR3 amino acids: CASSLSRIVGVYEQYF. The CDR3 nucleotides are TGTGCCAGCAGTTTATCCAGGATTGTGGGCGTGTACGAGCAGTACTTC.

The rearrangement joins TRBV19 to TRBJ2-1; 10 bases line up with TRBD2. Trimming cost V 10 bases and J 9 bases; bases outside gene matches: 12. CDR3 length equals 14 residues. The germline gives CDR1 LNHDA, CDR2 SQIVND (reference sequence). In DNA, the CDR3 is TGTGCCACCATGACAGCGGGAGGGAGAGGTGAGCAGTTCTTC. Translated, it gives CATMTAGGRGEQFF.

This clone was counted a few times. J is TRBJ1-1 and V is TRBV20-1; unclear D gene. V was clipped by 3 bases and J by 3 bases, with 5 bases between them. Germline V lookup: CDR1 DFQATT, CDR2 SNEGSKA (reference sequence). The CDR3 loop spans 11 amino acids. The CDR3 loop reads CSASPYTEAFF. The CDR3 region has the DNA TGCAGTGCTAGTCCCTACACTGAAGCTTTCTTT.

The gene calls are TRBV2 and TRBJ1-4; D remains unclear. The V and J ends lost 6 bases and 8 bases respectively, with 10 bases between them. The CDR3 totals 12 residues. In germline, CDR1 is SNHLY, CDR2 FYNNEI. The CDR3, as DNA: TGTGCCAGCAGAGGCCTGGAGGAAAAACTGTTTTTT. Protein product: CASRGLEEKLFF.

The chain carries TRBV5-6 and TRBJ2-2; D unclear. This CDR3 is 15 amino acids long. Trimming removed 2 bases at V and 3 bases at J, with 11 bases between. CDR1 and CDR2 from the germline V gene are SGHDT and YYEEEE. CDR3 in DNA: TGTGCCAGCAGCTTTAGGCAGAGCGACACCGGGGAGCTGTTTTTT. Encoded protein: CASSFRQSDTGELFF.

The V gene is TRBV4-3, the J gene TRBJ2-1, with TRBD1 matching over 8 bases. Germline lookup yields CDR1 LGHNA and CDR2 YSLEER. After removal of 4 bases from V and 8 bases from J, the junction contained 10 bases not matched to a gene. CDR3 length equals 15 residues. CDR3 residues: CASSPEDRARDEQFF. The CDR3 region has the DNA TGCGCCAGCAGCCCCGAGGACAGGGCAAGAGATGAGCAGTTCTTC.

The chain carries TRBV9 and TRBJ2-7; D is possibly TRBD1 (5 bases). V dropped 1 base and J dropped 1 base, with 9 bases sitting between them. CDR3 length: 14 residues. Per germline, CDR1 SGDLS and CDR2 YYNGEE. The CDR3 loop reads CASSVSDTSYEQYF. The CDR3 coding sequence is TGTGCCAGCAGCGTATCGGACACTTCCTACGAGCAGTACTTC.

CDR3 DNA sequence: TGTGCCAGCAGCTTAGTCGGACAGGGCCCCCTTGAAACGCAGTATTTT. Protein product: CASSLVGQGPLETQYF. This rearrangement joins TRBV7-9 to TRBJ2-3; 8 bases align to TRBD1. This CDR3 is 16 amino acids long. The V segment lost 1 base and the J segment 9 bases; nucleotides outside the gene matches: 12. CDR1 and CDR2 from the germline V gene are SEHNR and FQNEAQ (reference sequence).

Comments on this clone: Additional DNA sequences in this sample encode the identical CDR3. V usage is TRBV5-1 and J usage is TRBJ2-7; maybe TRBD1 (6 bases). This CDR3 has 13 amino acids. CDR1 is SGHRS, CDR2 YFSETQ, per germline. Trimming cost V 0 bases and J 4 bases, with 8 bases left between them. The CDR3: CASSLAQGYEQYF. In DNA form, the CDR3 reads TGCGCCAGCAGCTTGGCACAGGGATACGAGCAGTACTTC.

This clone occurred a few times. The J gene is TRBJ2-6, the V gene TRBV5-6, with TRBD2 matching 13 bases. V shed 3 bases, J shed 2 bases, and the junction held 8 bases outside the gene matches. CDR1 and CDR2 (germline): SGHDT, YYEEEE. The CDR3 extends over 19 amino acids. The CDR3: CASSSPLTSGRTGANVLTF. CDR3 nucleotides: TGTGCCAGCAGCTCGCCCCTGACTAGCGGGAGGACTGGGGCCAACGTCCTGACTTTC.